This T cell receptor beta chain was observed in a study of identical twins. Study-wide results and limits: Conclusions rested on cross-sectional statistics rather than following the same donors.

Per germline, CDR1 DFQATT and CDR2 SNEGSKA (reference sequence). V lost 3 bases to trimming and J lost 0 bases, with 4 bases between them. The CDR3 consists of 12 residues. Everyone who donated was a healthy Caucasian. Ten or more counts support this clonotype. Its antigen is as yet unknown. One entry per CDR3 protein, called by TCRdb with MiXCR from the 5' RACE reads. This sample has 1.5 million to 2 million distinct CDR3 sequences; around 33% occur once, and the top ten carry less than 0.35%. The V call is TRBV20-1, the J call TRBJ2-3, with no clear D. The sample comprised cord blood. The sequence derives from a newborn girl in good health. The CDR3 DNA follows: TGCAGTGCTAGCGGGAGCACAGATACGCAGTATTTT. This encodes CSASGSTDTQYF.